This TCR beta chain comes out of a study of identical twins. In this sample, this clonotype turned up a few times. Antigen: not known. General study points: Findings depended on cross-sectional statistics rather than tracking the same donors. The models systematically underestimated how much out-of-frame TCR alpha was shared in monozygotic twins.

The CDR3 runs to 14 residues. Trimming removed 2 bases at V and 1 base at J, with 9 bases between. MiXCR was run by TCRdb on the 5' RACE reads, yielding one entry per CDR3 protein. The sample holds fewer than 800,000 distinct CDR3 sequences; roughly 6.6% are singletons and the top ten take less than 2%. These data are also associated with another study on yellow fever vaccine responses in identical twins.

The TCR sequence derives from a woman between 18 and 29 years old in good health. The J gene is TRBJ2-7, the V gene TRBV12-3 or TRBV12-4, with no clear D. Input material: PBMCs. CDR3 amino acids: CASSLLDRSYEQYF. As DNA, the CDR3 is TGTGCCAGCAGTTTATTGGACCGGTCCTACGAGCAGTACTTC.